A selection of T cell receptor beta chains follows, all from one sample in a study of blood T cells in healthy people across ages. TCRdb re-analysed the 5' RACE reads in MiXCR, keeping a single row per CDR3 protein. The table has about 1.6 million distinct CDR3 sequences, roughly a third seen once; the top ten hold approximately 10%. Sample: blood. These receptors were taken from a woman aged 25 to 39 in good health. Both conserved end residues are part of each CDR3. D genes are given only for firm matches. Some rows mark clone size as missing; the rest say once, few, many or name a class of expanded clone.

D gene: TRBD1
clone size: NA
V gene: TRBV2
J gene: TRBJ1-5
CDR3 protein: CASSTGQAHQPQHF
CDR3 DNA: TGTGCCAGCAGTACCGGACAGGCTCACCAGCCCCAGCATTTT

D gene: NA
clone size: few
V gene: TRBV9
J gene: TRBJ2-1
CDR3 protein: CASSASRGSYNEQFF
CDR3 DNA: TGTGCCAGCAGCGCTAGCCGTGGGTCCTACAATGAGCAGTTCTTC

D gene: TRBD2
clone size: NA
V gene: TRBV20-1
J gene: TRBJ2-3
CDR3 protein: CSARASPGLAGGATQYF
CDR3 DNA: TGCAGTGCTAGAGCCTCGCCGGGACTAGCGGGAGGTGCTACGCAGTATTTT

D gene: NA
clone size: NA
V gene: TRBV6-6
J gene: TRBJ2-7
CDR3 protein: CASSYSYVYEQYF
CDR3 DNA: TGTGCCAGCAGTTACTCGTACGTTTACGAGCAGTACTTC

D gene: TRBD2
clone size: many
V gene: TRBV5-5
J gene: TRBJ2-1
CDR3 protein: CASSFDGGMYNEQFF
CDR3 DNA: TGTGCCAGCAGCTTTGACGGGGGGATGTACAATGAGCAGTTCTTC

D gene: NA
clone size: few
V gene: TRBV27
J gene: TRBJ2-7
CDR3 protein: CASSRAGLYEQYF
CDR3 DNA: TGTGCCAGCAGTCGAGCGGGCCTCTACGAGCAGTACTTC

D gene: TRBD1
clone size: NA
V gene: TRBV2
J gene: TRBJ2-7
CDR3 protein: CASRLWDSSEQYF
CDR3 DNA: TGTGCCAGCAGGCTTTGGGACAGTAGCGAGCAGTACTTC

D gene: TRBD2
clone size: NA
V gene: TRBV3-1
J gene: TRBJ2-3
CDR3 protein: CASSPLPAASGPTDTQYF
CDR3 DNA: TGTGCCAGCAGCCCCCTCCCAGCAGCTAGCGGGCCCACAGATACGCAGTATTTT

D gene: TRBD1
clone size: NA
V gene: TRBV20-1
J gene: TRBJ2-4
CDR3 protein: CSASHRGRDIQYF
CDR3 DNA: TGCAGTGCCTCACACAGGGGGCGTGACATTCAGTACTTC

D gene: TRBD1
clone size: many
V gene: TRBV20-1
J gene: TRBJ1-2
CDR3 protein: CSATGTGDGYTF
CDR3 DNA: TGCAGTGCCACGGGGACAGGGGATGGCTACACCTTC

D gene: NA
clone size: NA
V gene: TRBV12-3/TRBV12-4
J gene: TRBJ1-1
CDR3 protein: CASRDGTTEAFF
CDR3 DNA: TGTGCCAGCAGGGACGGGACGACTGAAGCTTTCTTT

D gene: NA
clone size: NA
V gene: TRBV5-6
J gene: TRBJ2-4
CDR3 protein: CASSLAGFRTKNIQYF
CDR3 DNA: TGTGCCAGCAGCTTGGCGGGTTTCAGGACCAAAAACATTCAGTACTTC

D gene: NA
clone size: few
V gene: TRBV10-3
J gene: TRBJ1-2
CDR3 protein: CAISESRSFGDGYTF
CDR3 DNA: TGTGCCATCAGTGAGTCGAGGAGTTTTGGGGATGGCTACACCTTC

D gene: TRBD2
clone size: NA
V gene: TRBV7-9
J gene: TRBJ2-3
CDR3 protein: CASSSAGGRRDTQYF
CDR3 DNA: TGTGCCAGCAGTTCCGCGGGGGGAAGGAGAGATACGCAGTATTTT

D gene: NA
clone size: few
V gene: TRBV5-5
J gene: TRBJ2-7
CDR3 protein: CASSLALSVPYEQYF
CDR3 DNA: TGTGCCAGCTCCCTGGCTCTTAGCGTTCCCTACGAGCAGTACTTC

D gene: NA
clone size: NA
V gene: TRBV5-1
J gene: TRBJ2-5
CDR3 protein: CASGNEGETQYF
CDR3 DNA: TGCGCCAGCGGAAATGAAGGGGAGACCCAGTACTTC

D gene: NA
clone size: NA
V gene: TRBV20-1
J gene: TRBJ1-6
CDR3 protein: CSAKGSESPLHF
CDR3 DNA: TGCAGTGCTAAGGGGTCGGAATCACCCCTCCACTTT

D gene: TRBD2
clone size: NA
V gene: TRBV2
J gene: TRBJ2-7
CDR3 protein: CASSSSGLAGF
CDR3 DNA: TGTGCCAGCAGTAGTTCCGGACTAGCGGGATTC

D gene: NA
clone size: few
V gene: TRBV6-5
J gene: TRBJ2-1
CDR3 protein: CASRADTYNEQFF
CDR3 DNA: TGTGCCAGTCGGGCGGATACCTACAATGAGCAGTTCTTC

D gene: TRBD1
clone size: NA
V gene: TRBV29-1
J gene: TRBJ1-1
CDR3 protein: CSFSTGGGTEAFF
CDR3 DNA: TGCAGCTTCTCGACAGGGGGCGGAACTGAAGCTTTCTTT

D gene: NA
clone size: NA
V gene: TRBV24-1
J gene: TRBJ2-1
CDR3 protein: CATSDRQGGFNEQFF
CDR3 DNA: TGTGCCACCAGTGATCGGCAGGGGGGTTTCAATGAGCAGTTCTTC

D gene: NA
clone size: NA
V gene: TRBV5-1
J gene: TRBJ2-5
CDR3 protein: CASSFEGRQETQYF
CDR3 DNA: TGCGCCAGCAGCTTCGAGGGACGGCAAGAGACCCAGTACTTC

D gene: NA
clone size: few
V gene: TRBV5-1
J gene: TRBJ2-3
CDR3 protein: CASSLASFQGFTDTQYF
CDR3 DNA: TGCGCCAGCAGCTTGGCCAGTTTCCAGGGATTCACAGATACGCAGTATTTT

D gene: NA
clone size: NA
V gene: TRBV7-2
J gene: TRBJ2-4
CDR3 protein: CASSQTIGGYEQYF
CDR3 DNA: TGTGCCAGCAGTCAAACAATCGGGGGCTATGAGCAGTACTTC

D gene: NA
clone size: NA
V gene: TRBV20-1
J gene: TRBJ1-1
CDR3 protein: CSARMLDSGSTEAFF
CDR3 DNA: TGCAGTGCTAGGATGCTGGACAGCGGGAGTACTGAAGCTTTCTTT

D gene: NA
clone size: few
V gene: TRBV10-3
J gene: TRBJ1-2
CDR3 protein: CAISEPRSGYTF
CDR3 DNA: TGTGCCATCAGTGAGCCCAGGTCCGGCTACACCTTC

D gene: NA
clone size: NA
V gene: TRBV12-3/TRBV12-4
J gene: TRBJ2-1
CDR3 protein: CASSFSLNNEQFF
CDR3 DNA: TGTGCCAGCAGTTTTAGTCTGAACAATGAGCAGTTCTTC

D gene: NA
clone size: NA
V gene: TRBV24-1
J gene: TRBJ1-5
CDR3 protein: CATSDHKNLSNQPQHF
CDR3 DNA: TGTGCCACCAGTGACCACAAAAATCTTAGCAATCAGCCCCAGCATTTT

D gene: TRBD1
clone size: NA
V gene: TRBV7-9
J gene: TRBJ1-2
CDR3 protein: CASKKTGGGGYTF
CDR3 DNA: TGTGCCAGCAAAAAGACAGGGGGCGGAGGCTACACCTTC

D gene: NA
clone size: few
V gene: TRBV20-1
J gene: TRBJ2-7
CDR3 protein: CSARGVSMSWSTYEQYF
CDR3 DNA: TGCAGTGCTAGAGGGGTTTCGATGTCTTGGTCGACCTACGAGCAGTACTTC

D gene: NA
clone size: few
V gene: TRBV12-3/TRBV12-4
J gene: TRBJ2-7
CDR3 protein: CASMGISYEQYF
CDR3 DNA: TGTGCCAGCATGGGAATCTCCTACGAGCAGTACTTC

D gene: NA
clone size: NA
V gene: TRBV12-3/TRBV12-4
J gene: TRBJ1-2
CDR3 protein: CASTARGTVYGYTF
CDR3 DNA: TGTGCCAGCACCGCCCGAGGAACGGTCTATGGCTACACCTTC

D gene: NA
clone size: NA
V gene: TRBV5-6
J gene: TRBJ1-1
CDR3 protein: CASSLPAEGSYAFF
CDR3 DNA: TGTGCCAGCAGCCTCCCCGCCGAGGGGAGCTATGCTTTCTTT

D gene: NA
clone size: many
V gene: TRBV20-1
J gene: TRBJ2-5
CDR3 protein: CSARVTGVQETQYF
CDR3 DNA: TGCAGTGCTAGAGTTACCGGGGTCCAAGAGACCCAGTACTTC

D gene: TRBD1
clone size: few
V gene: TRBV28
J gene: TRBJ2-3
CDR3 protein: CASRATGSTDTQYF
CDR3 DNA: TGTGCCAGCAGGGCGACAGGGAGCACAGATACGCAGTATTTT

D gene: NA
clone size: NA
V gene: TRBV4-1
J gene: TRBJ2-5
CDR3 protein: CAGSQDLWFEATQYF
CDR3 DNA: TGCGCCGGCAGCCAAGATCTGTGGTTCGAGGCGACCCAGTACTTC

D gene: NA
clone size: NA
V gene: TRBV28
J gene: TRBJ1-1
CDR3 protein: CTSSLSGGAGTEAFF
CDR3 DNA: TGTACCAGCAGTTTATCCGGGGGCGCAGGCACTGAAGCTTTCTTT

D gene: NA
clone size: many
V gene: TRBV6-6
J gene: TRBJ2-3
CDR3 protein: CASSDSSSTDTQYF
CDR3 DNA: TGTGCCAGCAGCGACAGCTCATCCACAGATACGCAGTATTTT

D gene: TRBD2
clone size: NA
V gene: TRBV5-1
J gene: TRBJ2-3
CDR3 protein: CASSFGTSGKSTDTQYF
CDR3 DNA: TGCGCCAGCAGCTTCGGGACTAGCGGGAAAAGCACAGATACGCAGTATTTT

D gene: NA
clone size: few
V gene: TRBV20-1
J gene: TRBJ2-1
CDR3 protein: CSASRRGYYNEQFF
CDR3 DNA: TGCAGTGCTAGTCGTCGGGGTTACTACAATGAGCAGTTCTTC

D gene: NA
clone size: few
V gene: TRBV5-1
J gene: TRBJ2-7
CDR3 protein: CASRSSREALYEQYF
CDR3 DNA: TGCGCCAGCAGATCCTCCCGGGAAGCCCTCTACGAGCAGTACTTC

D gene: NA
clone size: NA
V gene: TRBV6-1
J gene: TRBJ2-7
CDR3 protein: CASSGTSSKSTYEQYF
CDR3 DNA: TGTGCCAGCAGTGGGACGAGCAGCAAGAGCACCTACGAGCAGTACTTC

D gene: NA
clone size: NA
V gene: TRBV20-1
J gene: TRBJ1-1
CDR3 protein: CSAQRVGRLNTEAFF
CDR3 DNA: TGCAGTGCCCAGAGGGTAGGGAGATTGAACACTGAAGCTTTCTTT

D gene: NA
clone size: NA
V gene: TRBV9
J gene: TRBJ2-5
CDR3 protein: CASSASQGGETQYF
CDR3 DNA: TGTGCCAGCAGCGCAAGTCAGGGGGGAGAGACCCAGTACTTC

D gene: TRBD1
clone size: once
V gene: TRBV6-2/TRBV6-3
J gene: TRBJ1-1
CDR3 protein: CASRQGTANTEAFF
CDR3 DNA: TGTGCCAGCCGACAGGGTACGGCGAACACTGAAGCTTTCTTT

D gene: NA
clone size: NA
V gene: TRBV28
J gene: TRBJ2-2
CDR3 protein: CASGGGELFF
CDR3 DNA: TGTGCCAGCGGGGGCGGGGAGCTGTTTTTT

D gene: TRBD2
clone size: NA
V gene: TRBV11-2
J gene: TRBJ2-3
CDR3 protein: CASSLDTGGSDTQYF
CDR3 DNA: TGTGCCAGCAGCTTAGATACGGGAGGGTCAGATACGCAGTATTTT

D gene: NA
clone size: many
V gene: TRBV29-1
J gene: TRBJ2-1
CDR3 protein: CSVEPRKVEDHEQFF
CDR3 DNA: TGCAGCGTTGAACCTCGCAAGGTCGAAGACCATGAGCAGTTCTTC

D gene: TRBD1
clone size: few
V gene: TRBV6-2/TRBV6-3
J gene: TRBJ1-1
CDR3 protein: CASSSSTGTGSSYTEAFF
CDR3 DNA: TGTGCCAGCAGCTCCTCAACCGGGACAGGGAGTTCGTACACTGAAGCTTTCTTT

D gene: TRBD2
clone size: NA
V gene: TRBV15
J gene: TRBJ2-7
CDR3 protein: CATSRGPSGAPYEQYF
CDR3 DNA: TGTGCCACCAGCAGAGGGCCTAGCGGGGCCCCCTACGAGCAGTACTTC

D gene: NA
clone size: NA
V gene: TRBV12-3/TRBV12-4
J gene: TRBJ2-3
CDR3 protein: CASSFSGHSTDTQYF
CDR3 DNA: TGTGCCAGCAGTTTTAGCGGCCATAGCACAGATACGCAGTATTTT

D gene: NA
clone size: few
V gene: TRBV2
J gene: TRBJ2-3
CDR3 protein: CASRGEGLSTDTQYF
CDR3 DNA: TGTGCCAGCAGGGGTGAAGGATTAAGCACAGATACGCAGTATTTT

D gene: NA
clone size: few
V gene: TRBV20-1
J gene: TRBJ1-2
CDR3 protein: CSARVPVYGYTF
CDR3 DNA: TGCAGTGCTAGAGTACCCGTCTATGGCTACACCTTC